This T cell receptor (beta chain) came from a study of blood T cell repertoires in COVID-19. The protocol was immunoSEQ multiplex PCR, while the TCRdb copy is restricted to in-frame clones and leaves out a portion. The table records about 59,000 clones, around 85% of them present only once. Sequencing was performed on peripheral blood. The TCR originated in a human donor in a cohort sampled during active COVID-19.

The CDR3 bases are TGTGCCAGCAGCGCCGACTCCAGGGCAGGTCCCCTCCACTTT. Protein product: CASSADSRAGPLHF. This chain connects TRBV9 to TRBJ1-6; D might be TRBD1 (5 bases). This CDR3 contains 14 residues. The germline V gene has CDR1 SGDLS and CDR2 YYNGEE. V lost 3 bases to trimming and J lost 13 bases, with 17 bases between them.